This TCR beta chain was identified during a study of cytomegalovirus exposure and HLA in healthy donors. Vbeta (60) and Jbeta (13) primers were used in the PCR. TCRdb keeps only in-frame clones here, not all; method: immunoSEQ multiplex PCR. This sample's clone table lists 100,000 to 150,000 clones. From germline, CDR1 is MNHNS and CDR2 SASEGT. The CDR3 is 16 residues long. It was healthy bone marrow donors who served as donors. This chain links TRBV6-1 with TRBJ2-5; 10 bases map to TRBD2. The end of the DNA aligns better with TRBJ2-7, so the J call may be wrong. Material: PBMCs. The receptor's source is a man in his thirties or forties in good health and CMV-seronegative. CDR3 amino acids: CASSDGSGRLSYEQYF. The DNA for the CDR3 is TGTGCCAGCAGTGATGGTAGCGGGAGGCTTTCCTACGAGCAGTACTTC.